This entry lists 31 T cell receptor beta chains sequenced from one sample in a study of monozygotic twins with cystic fibrosis. Sequencing was performed with immunoSEQ multiplex PCR; in TCRdb, only in-frame clones are kept and a portion is missing. The sample has just over 35,000 clones, 90% to 95% seen once. The specimen was blood. The receptors shown here come from a boy under 10 years old with cystic fibrosis.

The chain joins TRBV5-6 to TRBJ1-6; tentatively, D is TRBD1 (5 bases). Trimming took 5 bases from V and 1 from J, leaving 13 bases between them. This CDR3 has 16 amino acids. Germline V gene sequence: CDR1 SGHDT, CDR2 YYEEEE. CDR3 in amino acids: CASSLDRGSYNSPLHF. CDR3 bases: TGTGCCAGCAGTCTCGACAGAGGGTCCTATAATTCACCCCTCCACTTT.

This clone was recorded only once. The genes are TRBV20-1 and TRBJ2-2; no clear D. The germline V gene encodes CDR1 DFQATT and CDR2 SNEGSKA (reference sequence). Trimming took 4 bases from V and 6 from J, leaving 6 bases between them. This CDR3 comprises 11 residues. The CDR3 nucleotides are TGCAGTGCTAAGGAGTCCGGGGAGCTGTTTTTT. Translation gives CSAKESGELFF.

This clone was counted once. The V call is TRBV4-1, the J call TRBJ2-7; a possible D gene is TRBD2 (6 bases). The CDR3 extends over 16 amino acids. Deletions cut 0 bases from V and 2 bases from J, with 14 bases between. The germline V gene encodes CDR1 MGHRA and CDR2 YSYEKL. The CDR3 region is CASSQDRSGLAYEQYF. DNA for the CDR3: TGCGCCAGCAGCCAAGATCGGTCGGGACTTGCCTACGAGCAGTACTTC.

The chain has TRBV11-2 and TRBJ1-2, with TRBD1 matching 7 bases. The CDR3 consists of 13 residues. Germline CDR1 reads SGHAT; CDR2 reads FQNNGV. Germline trimming cut 5 bases from V and 7 bases from J; bases unmatched to any gene: 7. Here the CDR3 DNA reads TGTGCCAGCAGCCCAGGAGGGGGCGGTGGCTACACCTTC. Residues: CASSPGGGGGYTF.

The chain carries TRBV11-2 and TRBJ1-2; 7 bases match TRBD1. CDR3 length equals 15 residues. The trim removed 3 bases at V and 3 bases at J, leaving 7 bases unmatched. The V gene's germline CDR1 is SGHAT and CDR2 FQNNGV. The CDR3 region has the DNA TGTGCCAGCAGCTTTCTCTCAGGGGGGGACTATGGCTACACCTTC. Its translation: CASSFLSGGDYGYTF.

This chain joins TRBV5-1 and TRBJ2-3; D unresolved. Germline CDR1 is SGHRS and CDR2 is YFSETQ. The ends were cut back, 1 base at V and 7 bases at J, with 10 bases in the middle. The length of the CDR3 is 13 residues. Here the CDR3 reads CASSLSPRNTQYF. DNA for the CDR3: TGCGCCAGCAGCTTGTCCCCGCGGAATACGCAGTATTTT.

The chain joins TRBV18 to TRBJ1-5, with a possible D match to TRBD1 (5 bases). Trimming stripped 2 bases from V and 10 bases from J, with 15 bases between. The germline V gene has CDR1 KGHSH and CDR2 LQKENI. The CDR3 is 14 residues long. CDR3 DNA sequence: TGTGCCAGCTCACCAACGAGACAGAATTTTCCCCAGCATTTT. This gives the protein CASSPTRQNFPQHF. Full variable domain (remainder filled in from reference TRBV18 and TRBJ1-5): NAGVMQNPRHLVRRRGQEARLRCSPMKGHSHVYWYRQLPEEGLKFMVYLQKENIIDESGMPKERFSAEFPKEGPSILRIQQVVRGDSAAYFCASSPTRQNFPQHFGDGTRLSIL.

This clone appeared once. The chain has TRBV6-5 and TRBJ1-1, with a weak D call TRBD1 (6 bases). The CDR3 length is 12 residues. Germline V gene data show CDR1 as MNHEY and CDR2 as SVGAGI. Trimming removed 6 bases from V and 3 bases from J, with 8 bases in between. This CDR3 is CASSDRYTEAFF. The CDR3 coding sequence is TGTGCCAGCAGCGACAGGTACACTGAAGCTTTCTTT.

The count of this clone is one. The J gene is TRBJ2-7, the V gene TRBV12-5, with D possibly being TRBD1 (7 bases). Germline V lookup: CDR1 LGHNT, CDR2 FRNRAP. The CDR3 is made up of 16 amino acids. V dropped 0 bases and J dropped 6 bases, with 18 bases sitting between them. The CDR3 coding sequence is TGTGCTAGTGGTTTGGTCCTTGGGGGGCAGGGGGGCGAGCAGTACTTC. This encodes CASGLVLGGQGGEQYF. The entire variable domain, with the rest obtained from reference TRBV12-5 and TRBJ2-7, is as follows: DARVTQTPRHKVTEMGQEVTMRCQPILGHNTVFWYRQTMMQGLELLAYFRNRAPLDDSGMPKDRFSAEMPDATLATLKIQPSEPRDSAVYFCASGLVLGGQGGEQYFGPGTRLTVT.

This clone was observed a few times. The rearrangement uses TRBV2 and TRBJ2-7, with 7 positions matching TRBD1. The ends lost 7 bases at V and 1 base at J; junction bases unmatched: 7. Germline V gene sequence: CDR1 SNHLY, CDR2 FYNNEI. This CDR3 is built from 14 residues. CDR3 DNA sequence: TGTGCCAGCACCCTACAGGGGCTTTCCTACGAGCAGTACTTC. Residues: CASTLQGLSYEQYF.

The V gene is TRBV6-5, the J gene TRBJ2-5; D may be TRBD2 (6 bases). The germline V gene encodes CDR1 MNHEY and CDR2 SVGAGI. The CDR3 is made up of 15 amino acids. The V end was cut by 2 bases, the J end by 0 bases, with 10 bases between. This chain's CDR3 is CASSYDGGNQETQYF. The CDR3, as DNA: TGTGCCAGCAGTTACGACGGGGGAAACCAAGAGACCCAGTACTTC.

The chain links TRBV7-3 to TRBJ1-5; 9 bases align to TRBD1. CDR3 length: 15 residues. V shed 5 bases and J 1 base; nucleotides not matched to a gene: 3. Germline values: CDR1 SGHTA, CDR2 FQGTGA. CDR3: CASSPGTGSNQPQHF. The CDR3 region has the DNA TGTGCCAGCAGCCCCGGGACAGGGAGCAATCAGCCCCAGCATTTT.

This chain uses TRBV5-4 with TRBJ2-5; D is perhaps TRBD2 (5 bases). The DNA end is more similar to TRBJ2-7, so the J call may be wrong. Germline CDR1 reads SGHNT; CDR2 reads YYREEE (reference sequence). This CDR3 contains 11 residues. In DNA form, the CDR3 reads TGTGCCAGCAGACACGGACTCGAGCAGTACTTC. Its protein product is CASRHGLEQYF.

V gene TRBV9 combines with J gene TRBJ1-1; 11 bases agree with TRBD1. V was pared by 6 bases and J by 4 bases, with 8 bases of the junction left unmatched. This CDR3 has 15 amino acids. The V gene's germline CDR1 is SGDLS and CDR2 YYNGEE. CDR3: CASTRIGTGGTEAFF. DNA for the CDR3: TGTGCCAGCACCCGCATAGGGACAGGGGGCACTGAAGCTTTCTTT.

The chain employs TRBV19 and TRBJ1-1; D is undetermined. Germline assignment: CDR1 LNHDA and CDR2 SQIVND (reference sequence). V dropped 9 bases and J dropped 1 base, with 9 bases sitting between them. This CDR3 is 12 amino acids long. CDR3 amino acids: CASLHPNTEAFF. The CDR3 DNA follows: TGTGCCAGCCTCCACCCGAACACTGAAGCTTTCTTT.

The chain has TRBV13 and TRBJ2-7, with a possible D match to TRBD2 (5 bases). Per germline, CDR1 PRHDT and CDR2 FYEKMQ (reference sequence). This CDR3 contains 15 residues. V was shortened by 0 bases and J by 0 bases, with 9 bases between the two germline ends. The CDR3 region is CASSLGPGSSYEQYF. CDR3 in DNA: TGTGCCAGCAGCTTAGGTCCGGGGAGCTCCTACGAGCAGTACTTC.

V usage is TRBV18 and J usage is TRBJ2-3, with D perhaps matching TRBD1 or TRBD2 (6 bases each). Per germline, CDR1 KGHSH and CDR2 LQKENI. CDR3 length: 13 residues. V lost 5 bases, J lost 4 bases, and 10 bases lay in between. The chain's CDR3 is CASSKGGSDTQYF. The CDR3 DNA follows: TGTGCCAGCTCAAAGGGGGGATCAGATACGCAGTATTTT.

The chain uses TRBV6-5 and TRBJ1-2; D is ambiguous. Germline V gene sequence: CDR1 MNHEY, CDR2 SVGAGI. Trimming left V 3 bases short and J 0 bases short, with 8 bases between. The CDR3 contains 14 residues. CDR3 residues: CASSYAGPNYGYTF. The CDR3 region has the DNA TGTGCCAGCAGTTATGCAGGACCTAACTATGGCTACACCTTC.

The DNA of the CDR3 is TGTGCCAGCACGTCCGGGGCTCCATACTATGGCTACACCTTC. Protein: CASTSGAPYYGYTF. This chain links TRBV28 with TRBJ1-2, with D maybe TRBD1 (5 bases). The CDR3 has 14 residues. Germline CDR1 reads MDHEN; CDR2 reads SYDVKM. Deletions cut 7 bases from V and 3 bases from J, with 15 bases between.

The rearrangement links TRBV7-9 to TRBJ1-1; a possible D gene is TRBD1 (5 bases). The CDR3 has 16 amino acids. Per germline, CDR1 SEHNR and CDR2 FQNEAQ (reference sequence). V was shortened by 0 bases and J by 4 bases, with 15 bases between the two germline ends. The CDR3 DNA reads as TGTGCCAGCAGCTTAGCAGGGGCGGTCGGGGGCACTGAAGCTTTCTTT. This gives the protein CASSLAGAVGGTEAFF. Drawing the rest from reference TRBV7-9 and TRBJ1-1, the complete variable domain is DTGVSQNPRHKITKRGQNVTFRCDPISEHNRLYWYRQTLGQGPEFLTYFQNEAQLEKSRLLSDRFSAERPKGSFSTLEIQRTEQGDSAMYLCASSLAGAVGGTEAFFGQGTRLTVV.

The gene calls are TRBV5-1 and TRBJ2-5; no firm D call. The CDR3 is 11 amino acids. Trimming removed 4 bases at V and 5 bases at J, with 6 bases between. The germline CDR1 and CDR2 sequences are SGHRS and YFSETQ. This chain's CDR3 is CASSRDETQYF. CDR3 nucleotide sequence: TGCGCCAGCAGCCGAGATGAGACCCAGTACTTC.

This chain links TRBV5-1 with TRBJ2-3; a weak D match, TRBD2 (7 bases). Germline CDR1 SGHRS, CDR2 YFSETQ. There are 14 residues in the CDR3. Trimming took 8 bases from V and 3 from J, leaving 16 bases between them. This CDR3 reads CASQWGGLTDTQYF. For the CDR3, the DNA is TGCGCCAGTCAATGGGGGGGCCTGACAGATACGCAGTATTTT.

V gene TRBV5-4 combines with J gene TRBJ1-4; D not resolved. Germline CDR1 SGHNT, CDR2 YYREEE (reference sequence). Trimming stripped 0 bases from V and 4 bases from J, with 10 bases between. The CDR3 is 15 amino acids. The CDR3 DNA is TGTGCCAGCAGCTTGGCCGTAGGGTTTAATGAAAAACTGTTTTTT. Amino acids: CASSLAVGFNEKLFF.

The CDR3: CASRLGLAYNEQFF. CDR3 coding DNA: TGTGCAAGTCGCTTAGGCCTGGCCTACAATGAGCAGTTCTTC. V usage is TRBV12-2 and J usage is TRBJ2-1. TRBV12-2 is a known pseudogene. CDR3 size: 14 residues.

This chain uses TRBV19 with TRBJ2-3; 14 bases match TRBD2. Looked up from germline, CDR1 is LNHDA and CDR2 is SQIVND (reference sequence). V gave up 6 bases and J gave up 7 bases; unmatched junction bases: 6. This CDR3 has 15 residues. CDR3 in DNA: TGTGCCAGTAGCCGGACTAGCGGGGGGCGTAATACGCAGTATTTT. Amino acid sequence: CASSRTSGGRNTQYF.

The V gene is TRBV5-4, the J gene TRBJ2-5; tentative D call: TRBD1 (5 bases). The CDR3 covers 16 residues. The V gene's germline CDR1 is SGHNT and CDR2 YYREEE (reference sequence). Trimming took off 5 bases at V and 1 base at J, with 18 bases between the two ends. The DNA for the CDR3 is TGTGCCAGCAGTTTGCCAGGGAAGGATGCCCAAGAGACCCAGTACTTC. Its protein is CASSLPGKDAQETQYF.

CDR3 nucleotide sequence: TGCGCCAGCAGCTCAAATCAGGGAGACTATGGCTACACCTTC. Encoded protein: CASSSNQGDYGYTF. The chain has TRBV5-1 and TRBJ1-2; TRBD1 might be the D (5 bases). V was pared by 3 bases and J by 3 bases, with 12 bases between. The CDR3 extends over 14 amino acids. CDR1 is SGHRS and CDR2 is YFSETQ in the germline V gene.

Only a few counts were recorded for this clone. The genes are TRBV7-9 and TRBJ1-6, with 11 nucleotides matching TRBD1. The CDR3 runs 13 residues. Germline trimming cut 5 bases from V and 11 bases from J; bases unmatched to any gene: 2. Germline CDR1 is SEHNR and CDR2 is FQNEAQ (reference sequence). CDR3 amino acids: CASSPGQGAPLHF. As DNA, the CDR3 is TGTGCCAGCAGCCCGGGACAGGGGGCACCCCTCCACTTT.

This chain joins TRBV5-4 and TRBJ2-5, with 12 nucleotides matching TRBD1. Germline V gene data show CDR1 as SGHNT and CDR2 as YYREEE (reference sequence). The CDR3 has 17 residues. The ends lost 2 bases at V and 5 bases at J; junction bases unmatched: 10. Here the CDR3 DNA reads TGTGCCAGCAGCTTCGGAGGGACAGGGGGCATGGGGGAGACCCAGTACTTC. Translated: CASSFGGTGGMGETQYF. The entire variable domain, with the rest obtained from reference TRBV5-4 and TRBJ2-5, is as follows: ETGVTQSPTHLIKTRGQQVTLRCSSQSGHNTVSWYQQALGQGPQFIFQYYREEENGRGNFPPRFSGLQFPNYSSELNVNALELDDSALYLCASSFGGTGGMGETQYFGPGTRLLVL.

This clone was seen a few times. The chain carries TRBV2 and TRBJ2-7; 7 bases are a match to TRBD1. CDR3 length: 15 amino acids. Germline CDR1 and CDR2: SNHLY and FYNNEI. V lost 6 bases to trimming and J lost 3 bases; unmatched junction nucleotides: 11. CDR3 sequence: CASSQHGTDLYEQYF. CDR3 nucleotide sequence: TGTGCCAGCAGCCAACACGGGACAGACCTCTACGAGCAGTACTTC.

The chain links TRBV5-1 to TRBJ1-1; D call uncertain. Germline lookup yields CDR1 SGHRS and CDR2 YFSETQ. V gave up 4 bases and J gave up 10 bases, with 20 bases separating them. The CDR3 has 14 residues. CDR3 in amino acids: CASSLRDRGVGAFF. The CDR3 DNA follows: TGCGCCAGCAGCCTTCGGGATCGGGGTGTAGGAGCTTTCTTT. The complete variable domain, with remaining parts taken from reference TRBV5-1 and TRBJ1-1, reads KAGVTQTPRYLIKTRGQQVTLSCSPISGHRSVSWYQQTPGQGLQFLFEYFSETQRNKGNFPGRFSGRQFSNSRSEMNVSTLELGDSALYLCASSLRDRGVGAFFGQGTRLTVV.